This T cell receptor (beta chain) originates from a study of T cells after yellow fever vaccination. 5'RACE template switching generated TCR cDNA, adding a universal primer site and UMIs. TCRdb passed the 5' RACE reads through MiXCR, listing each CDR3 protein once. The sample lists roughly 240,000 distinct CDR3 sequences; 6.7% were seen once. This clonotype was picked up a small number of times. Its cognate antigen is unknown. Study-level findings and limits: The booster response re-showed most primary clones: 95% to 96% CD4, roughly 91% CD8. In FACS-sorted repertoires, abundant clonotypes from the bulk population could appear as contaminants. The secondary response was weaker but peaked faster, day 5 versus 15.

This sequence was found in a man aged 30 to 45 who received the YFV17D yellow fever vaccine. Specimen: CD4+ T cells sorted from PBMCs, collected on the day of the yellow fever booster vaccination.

CDR3 in DNA: TGTGCCAGCGGCCGGATTGGGTACGGCTACACCTTC. It yields the protein CASGRIGYGYTF. V usage is TRBV7-2 and J usage is TRBJ1-2; unclear D gene. V lost 8 bases and J lost 8, with 15 bases in between. Germline loops: CDR1 SGHTA, CDR2 FQGNSA. This CDR3 comprises 12 residues.